This TCR beta chain was retrieved from a study of blood T cell repertoires in COVID-19. Looking at the study overall: Nucleic acid was either cDNA or gDNA, and it came from T cells, B-cell-depleted T cells, or PBMCs.

Method: immunoSEQ multiplex PCR; TCRdb's copy keeps in-frame clones and lacks some. The table shows 71,000 or so clones, with roughly nine tenths occurring only once. Trimming took 3 bases from V and 0 from J, leaving 12 bases between them. CDR1 is SGDLS, CDR2 YYNGEE, per germline. This CDR3 region has 15 residues. Sequences were obtained from peripheral blood. The origin of this receptor is a man aged 80 or over in a cohort sampled during active COVID-19. The gene calls are TRBV9 and TRBJ2-5; tentatively, D is TRBD1 (6 bases). In DNA form, the CDR3 reads TGTGCCAGCAGCGCACCACAGGGACACCAAGAGACCCAGTACTTC. The encoded protein is CASSAPQGHQETQYF.